These T cell receptor beta chains were read from a single sample in a study of shared clonotypes between healthy human individuals. Profiled with immunoSEQ multiplex PCR; TCRdb holds only in-frame clones, not every one. The sample carries about 960,000 clones, approximately 76% recorded once. Sequencing input: memory CD4+ T cells sorted from blood. The receptors here all came from a man between 18 and 35 years old in good health. Each CDR3 is given with its conserved first and last residue. Each record gives: V gene, D gene, clone size, J gene, CDR3 DNA, CDR3 protein. The D gene is left open where the match is weak. Clone size appears in some rows only: once, few, many, or a class for an expanded clone.

v_call: TRBV10-1; d_call: NA; clone_size: NA; j_call: TRBJ2-7; cdr3_nt: TGCGCCAGCACCCCGACCTTTACAGGCTGGTACGAGCAGTACTTC; cdr3_aa: CASTPTFTGWYEQYF
v_call: TRBV11-2; d_call: NA; clone_size: NA; j_call: TRBJ1-5; cdr3_nt: TGTGCCAGCAGCTTTAGGGCAGGGGGCAATCAGCCCCAGCATTTT; cdr3_aa: CASSFRAGGNQPQHF
v_call: TRBV5-6; d_call: NA; clone_size: NA; j_call: TRBJ2-7; cdr3_nt: TGTGCCAGCAGCTTGGCTCCTATCCCCTACGAGCAGTACTTC; cdr3_aa: CASSLAPIPYEQYF
v_call: TRBV6-6; d_call: NA; clone_size: NA; j_call: TRBJ2-1; cdr3_nt: TGTGCCAGCAGCCCCTGGGGTGTGAATGAGCAGTTCTTC; cdr3_aa: CASSPWGVNEQFF
v_call: TRBV19; d_call: NA; clone_size: few; j_call: TRBJ2-2; cdr3_nt: TGTGCCAGTAGTCACAGGGCAGTAAACACCGGGGAGCTGTTTTTT; cdr3_aa: CASSHRAVNTGELFF
v_call: TRBV9; d_call: TRBD2; clone_size: NA; j_call: TRBJ2-5; cdr3_nt: TGTGCCAGCAGCGTCGGACTAGGCGGGGGAGAGACCCAGTACTTC; cdr3_aa: CASSVGLGGGETQYF
v_call: TRBV12-5; d_call: NA; clone_size: NA; j_call: TRBJ2-6; cdr3_nt: TGTGCTAGTGGAACCTCTACACAGGGATCCGGGGCCAACGTCCTGACTTTC; cdr3_aa: CASGTSTQGSGANVLTF
v_call: TRBV29-1; d_call: NA; clone_size: NA; j_call: TRBJ2-2; cdr3_nt: TGCAGCACAAAAGGGGGCGGGAGTGTGTCCGGGGAGCTGTTTTTT; cdr3_aa: CSTKGGGSVSGELFF
v_call: TRBV27; d_call: NA; clone_size: NA; j_call: TRBJ1-6; cdr3_nt: TGTGCCAGCAGTGAAGGGGCCTATCAGGACTATAATTCACCCCTCCACTTT; cdr3_aa: CASSEGAYQDYNSPLHF
v_call: TRBV5-1; d_call: TRBD1; clone_size: NA; j_call: TRBJ1-1; cdr3_nt: TGCGCCAGCAGCTTGGGGGTGGGACAGGAGCTGAACACTGAAGCTTTCTTT; cdr3_aa: CASSLGVGQELNTEAFF
v_call: TRBV14; d_call: TRBD1; clone_size: NA; j_call: TRBJ2-2; cdr3_nt: TGTGCCAGCCGACGGACAGGGGCGAACACCGGGGAGCTGTTTTTT; cdr3_aa: CASRRTGANTGELFF
v_call: TRBV30; d_call: NA; clone_size: NA; j_call: TRBJ1-4; cdr3_nt: TGTGCCTGGAGTGTAACGCCCTATCGTGAAAAACTGTTTTTT; cdr3_aa: CAWSVTPYREKLFF
v_call: TRBV18; d_call: NA; clone_size: NA; j_call: TRBJ1-3; cdr3_nt: TGTGCCAGCTCGCCGAGTGACTCTGGAAACACCATATATTTT; cdr3_aa: CASSPSDSGNTIYF
v_call: TRBV18; d_call: NA; clone_size: NA; j_call: TRBJ2-7; cdr3_nt: TGTGCCAGCTCAGCCCTACGCTCCTACGAGCAGTACTTC; cdr3_aa: CASSALRSYEQYF